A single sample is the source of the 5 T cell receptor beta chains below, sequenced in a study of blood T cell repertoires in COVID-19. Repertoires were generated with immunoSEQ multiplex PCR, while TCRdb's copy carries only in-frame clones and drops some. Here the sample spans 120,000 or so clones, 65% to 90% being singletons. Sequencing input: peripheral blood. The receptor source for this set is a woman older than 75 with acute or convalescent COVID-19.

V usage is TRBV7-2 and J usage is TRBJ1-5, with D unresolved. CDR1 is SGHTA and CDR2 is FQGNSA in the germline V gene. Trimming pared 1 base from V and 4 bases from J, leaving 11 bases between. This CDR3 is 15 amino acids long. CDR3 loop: CASSLGRSWNQPQHF. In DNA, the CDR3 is TGTGCCAGCAGCTTAGGGCGTAGCTGGAATCAGCCCCAGCATTTT. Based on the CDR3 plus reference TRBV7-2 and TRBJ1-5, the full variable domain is GAGVSQSPSNKVTEKGKDVELRCDPISGHTALYWYRQSLGQGLEFLIYFQGNSAPDKSGLPSDRFSAERTGGSVSTLTIQRTQQEDSAVYLCASSLGRSWNQPQHFGDGTRLSIL.

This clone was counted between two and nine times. CDR3 nucleotide sequence: TGTGCCAGCAGCCAAAATATAAACACTGAAGCTTTCTTT. Protein product: CASSQNINTEAFF. This rearrangement joins TRBV3-1 (or the pseudogene TRBV3-2) to TRBJ1-1; the D is unclear. V was pared by 2 bases and J by 2 bases, with 6 bases between. This CDR3 has 13 residues. Germline CDR1 reads LGHDT; CDR2 reads YNNKEL (reference sequence).

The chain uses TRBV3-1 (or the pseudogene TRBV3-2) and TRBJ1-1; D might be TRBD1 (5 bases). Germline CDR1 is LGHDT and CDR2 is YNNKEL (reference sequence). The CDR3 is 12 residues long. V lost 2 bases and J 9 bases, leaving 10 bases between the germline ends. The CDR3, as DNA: TGTGCCAGCAGCCAATCAAGGGGCAAAGCTTTCTTT. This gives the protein CASSQSRGKAFF.

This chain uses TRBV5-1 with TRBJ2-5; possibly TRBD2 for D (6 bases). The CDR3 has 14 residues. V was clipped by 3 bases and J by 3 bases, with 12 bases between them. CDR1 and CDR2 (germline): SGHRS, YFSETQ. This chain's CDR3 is CASSSVGGKETQYF. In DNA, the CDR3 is TGCGCCAGCAGCTCCGTGGGGGGAAAAGAGACCCAGTACTTC.

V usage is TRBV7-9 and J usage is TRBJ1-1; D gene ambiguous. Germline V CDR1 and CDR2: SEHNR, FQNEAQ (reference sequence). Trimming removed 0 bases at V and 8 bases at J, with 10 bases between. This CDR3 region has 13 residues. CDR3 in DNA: TGTGCCAGCAGCTTAGCTTATGCAGGAGAAGCTTTCTTT. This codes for CASSLAYAGEAFF.